The clone carrying this T cell receptor (beta chain) was found many times. What it recognizes is unknown. The CDR3 length is 15 residues. V dropped 4 bases and J dropped 2; count of bases not matched to a gene: 3. In germline, CDR1 is LGHDT, CDR2 YNNKEL (reference sequence). From the 5' RACE reads, TCRdb called clonotypes with MiXCR, one entry per CDR3 protein. The data show about 580,000 distinct CDR3 sequences, less than 20% seen once. These data originate in a study of T cells after yellow fever vaccination. Study results and caveats: Overlap between CD4 and CD8 compartments was detected for a small share of clonotypes. Reappearance after the booster was observed for most primary-vaccination clones (about 96% CD4, almost 90% CD8). From the bulk population, abundant clonotypes could contaminate and appear within FACS-sorted repertoires.

This chain joins TRBV3-1 and TRBJ2-3; TRBD2 matches at 10 bases. This sample comprised PBMCs, obtained about 5 days after the first yellow fever vaccination. This TCR derives from a man between 18 and 35 years old who received the YFV17D yellow fever vaccine. The CDR3 spells CASSPSGGPTDTQYF. Here the CDR3 DNA reads TGTGCCAGCAGCCCTAGCGGGGGTCCCACAGATACGCAGTATTTT.